This passage covers 14 T cell receptor beta chains from one sample sequenced in a study of T-cell memory formation after mild COVID-19. From the 5' RACE reads, TCRdb called clonotypes with MiXCR, one entry per CDR3 protein. The sample contains approximately 260,000 distinct CDR3 sequences, about a sixth of which appear only once. The sample was PBMCs or a T cell subset sorted from them (not recorded which). The receptors come from a man aged 18 to 29 who had mild COVID-19 (a few samples of this study predate the infection). Cell type and time point are not known.

This clonotype was observed a few times. The rearrangement links TRBV5-1 to TRBJ1-1, with a tentative D call TRBD1 (5 bases). V was pared by 5 bases and J by 3 bases, with 14 bases between. The germline gives CDR1 SGHRS, CDR2 YFSETQ. The CDR3 is made up of 14 amino acids. CDR3 protein: CASSFTGIHTEAFF. DNA of the CDR3: TGCGCCAGCAGTTTCACAGGAATACACACTGAAGCTTTCTTT.

This clonotype was picked up a small number of times. The chain recombines TRBV5-1 with TRBJ2-3; D remains unclear. Trimming removed 0 bases from V and 0 bases from J, with 11 bases in between. The germline CDR1 and CDR2 sequences are SGHRS and YFSETQ. This CDR3 is built from 16 residues. CDR3 protein: CASSLGVGGSTDTQYF. CDR3 DNA: TGCGCCAGCAGCTTGGGGGTTGGCGGTAGCACAGATACGCAGTATTTT. The full variable domain, in which reference TRBV5-1 and TRBJ2-3 provide the parts outside the CDR3, is KAGVTQTPRYLIKTRGQQVTLSCSPISGHRSVSWYQQTPGQGLQFLFEYFSETQRNKGNFPGRFSGRQFSNSRSEMNVSTLELGDSALYLCASSLGVGGSTDTQYFGPGTRLTVL.

This clonotype was counted a few times. This sequence joins TRBV2 and TRBJ2-5; 8 bases agree with TRBD1. Germline loops: CDR1 SNHLY, CDR2 FYNNEI. Losses at the gene ends were 10 bases for V and 0 bases for J; bases not matched to a gene: 4. The CDR3 loop spans 13 amino acids. The CDR3 sequence is CATDRDYQETQYF. The CDR3 coding sequence is TGTGCCACGGACAGGGACTACCAAGAGACCCAGTACTTC. Complete variable domain (other parts from reference TRBV2 and TRBJ2-5): EPEVTQTPSHQVTQMGQEVILRCVPISNHLYFYWYRQILGQKVEFLVSFYNNEISEKSEIFDDQFSVERPDGSNFTLKIRSTKLEDSAMYFCATDRDYQETQYFGPGTRLLVL.

The chain employs TRBV7-9 and TRBJ2-5; D may be TRBD1 (6 bases). The germline V gene encodes CDR1 SEHNR and CDR2 FQNEAQ (reference sequence). The V end was cut by 6 bases, the J end by 5 bases, with 10 bases between. The CDR3 extends over 12 amino acids. CDR3: CASRKQGETQYF. The CDR3, as DNA: TGTGCCAGCAGGAAGCAGGGGGAGACCCAGTACTTC.

This clonotype was recorded at least ten times. The J gene is TRBJ2-7, the V gene TRBV6-6; 11 positions agree with TRBD1. Losses at the gene ends were 11 bases for V and 2 bases for J; bases not matched to a gene: 5. CDR1 is MNHNY and CDR2 is SVGAGI in the germline V gene (reference sequence). This CDR3 contains 13 residues. CDR3 sequence reads: CAAGDRGTYEQYF. The CDR3 nucleotides read TGTGCCGCAGGGGACAGGGGGACCTACGAGCAGTACTTC.

The chain employs TRBV3-1 and TRBJ2-3; TRBD2 might be the D (6 bases). Germline V gene lookup returns CDR1 LGHDT and CDR2 YNNKEL (reference sequence). The CDR3 is 15 residues long. Trimming took 1 base from V and 5 from J, leaving 13 bases between them. CDR3 nucleotide sequence: TGTGCCAGCAGCCAAGCCCTGGGGAGGATAGATACGCAGTATTTT. The encoded protein is CASSQALGRIDTQYF.

The rearrangement joins TRBV4-1 to TRBJ2-1; TRBD1 or TRBD2 may be the D gene (5 bases each). There are 13 residues in the CDR3. From germline, CDR1 is MGHRA and CDR2 YSYEKL. V lost 5 bases to trimming and J lost 7 bases, with 12 bases between them. Here the CDR3 DNA reads TGCGCCAGCAGCAACGGGGACCAGAATGAGCAGTTCTTC. It specifies CASSNGDQNEQFF.

The CDR3 DNA sequence: TGCAGTGCTAGGGATGGGTCCAACAATGAGCAGTTCTTC. Translation: CSARDGSNNEQFF. J is TRBJ2-1 and V is TRBV20-1; no clear D. Trimming removed 3 bases from V and 5 bases from J, with 11 bases in between. CDR1 and CDR2 from the germline V gene are DFQATT and SNEGSKA (reference sequence). The CDR3 runs to 13 residues.

This clonotype was observed a few times. A much more abundant neighbour one base away suggests this may be a read error. The chain links TRBV28 to TRBJ2-3; TRBD2 matches 14 bases. The CDR3 is made up of 17 amino acids. J lost 6 bases, V lost 5 bases, and 10 bases had no gene match. CDR1 MDHEN and CDR2 SYDVKM come from the germline V gene. CDR3 bases: TGTGCCAGCAGTAGCGGACTAGCGGGGGGTTTCACGGATACGCAGTATTTT. Protein: CASSSGLAGGFTDTQYF.

The chain employs TRBV7-8 and TRBJ2-2; perhaps TRBD1 as D (5 bases). Germline CDR1 is SGHVS and CDR2 is FQNEAQ. Trimming took off 5 bases at V and 5 bases at J, with 9 bases between the two ends. The CDR3 contains 13 residues. The CDR3 DNA follows: TGTGCCAGCAGCGTCAGGGAAACCGGGGAGCTGTTTTTT. This encodes CASSVRETGELFF.

The chain couples TRBV29-1 to TRBJ1-4; TRBD1 might be the D (5 bases). V was pared by 1 base and J by 8 bases, with 11 bases between. This CDR3 is 13 amino acids long. Germline lookup yields CDR1 SQVTM and CDR2 ANQGSEA. In DNA form, the CDR3 reads TGCAGCGTTGAAGCAGGGATAAGAGAAAAACTGTTTTTT. As protein: CSVEAGIREKLFF. The full variable domain, its missing parts supplied by reference TRBV29-1 and TRBJ1-4, is SAVISQKPSRDICQRGTSLTIQCQVDSQVTMMFWYRQQPGQSLTLIATANQGSEATYESGFVIDKFPISRPNLTFSTLTVSNMSPEDSSIYLCSVEAGIREKLFFGSGTQLSVL.

This clonotype was observed a handful of times. CDR3 region: CASSQGGRDTQYF. CDR3 nucleotide sequence: TGCGCCAGCAGCCAGGGGGGTAGGGATACGCAGTATTTT. The chain links TRBV4-1 to TRBJ2-3; the D gene is possibly TRBD2 (6 bases). Germline-derived CDR1 and CDR2 are MGHRA and YSYEKL. The length of the CDR3 is 13 residues. V lost 3 bases and J 6 bases, leaving 10 bases between the germline ends.

This clonotype was counted a few times. The rearrangement joins TRBV7-2 to TRBJ2-7; 7 bases agree with TRBD2. Germline V gives CDR1 SGHTA, CDR2 FQGNSA. V lost 5 bases to trimming and J lost 2 bases; unmatched junction nucleotides: 6. The CDR3 length is 14 residues. As DNA, the CDR3 is TGTGCCAGCAGCATCTCTAGCGGCCCCTACGAGCAGTACTTC. Its translation: CASSISSGPYEQYF.

This rearrangement joins TRBV14 to TRBJ2-3; no clear D gene. This CDR3 is built from 16 residues. Trimming stripped 0 bases from V and 0 bases from J, with 10 bases between. Germline CDR1 is SGHDN and CDR2 is FVKESK. In nucleotides, the CDR3 is TGTGCCAGCAGCCAAGATTGGGCCAGGAGCACAGATACGCAGTATTTT. Translation gives CASSQDWARSTDTQYF.